These 24 T cell receptor beta chains were sequenced from one sample in a study of T cell responses to AZD1222 COVID-19 vaccine. Clones were sequenced by immunoSEQ multiplex PCR, and TCRdb holds only the in-frame ones, with some missing. The sample lists more than 95,000 clones; about 80% were seen once. The sequenced sample was peripheral blood, obtained on day 0 of AZD1222 vaccination. These receptors came from an adult in good health.

This clone was observed once. V gene TRBV10-3 combines with J gene TRBJ2-7; 12 nucleotides line up with TRBD2. The germline gives CDR1 ENHRY, CDR2 SYGVKD. J lost 1 base, V lost 7 bases, and 2 bases had no gene match. This CDR3 has 14 residues. CDR3 nucleotides: TGTGCCATCAAAACTAGCGGGGGGTCCTACGAGCAGTACTTC. Its protein product is CAIKTSGGSYEQYF.

V is TRBV6-4 and J is TRBJ1-5; no firm D call. The CDR3 spans 14 residues. The V gene lost 2 bases and the J gene lost 7 bases, with 12 bases spanning the gap. Germline-derived CDR1 and CDR2 are MRHNA and SNTAGT. The CDR3 is CASSDIRGGQPQHF. CDR3 sequence (DNA): TGTGCCAGCAGTGACATCCGGGGTGGGCAGCCCCAGCATTTT.

The V call is TRBV2, the J call TRBJ2-2; 9 bases line up with TRBD1. CDR3 length: 12 amino acids. The germline gives CDR1 SNHLY, CDR2 FYNNEI. After removal of 8 bases from V and 5 bases from J, the junction contained 0 bases not matched to a gene. The CDR3 DNA sequence: TGTGCCAGCGACAGGGGGACCGGGGAGCTGTTTTTT. As protein: CASDRGTGELFF.

With regard to this clone: This sample also contains other DNA sequences that code for the same CDR3. V is TRBV5-1 and J is TRBJ1-2, with TRBD1 matching over 7 bases. Trimming took 0 bases from V and 7 from J; bases not matched to a gene: 3. This CDR3 is built from 13 residues. The germline V gene encodes CDR1 SGHRS and CDR2 YFSETQ. The CDR3 bases are TGCGCCAGCAGCTTGGACAGGGGATTTGGCTACACCTTC. It specifies CASSLDRGFGYTF.

This chain joins TRBV4-2 and TRBJ2-7, with 7 bases identical to TRBD2. Germline lookup yields CDR1 LGHNA and CDR2 YNFKEQ. The trim removed 2 bases at V and 2 bases at J, leaving 9 bases unmatched. This CDR3 is 16 amino acids long. CDR3 coding DNA: TGTGCCAGCAGCCAATTTTTAGGGACTACCGCCTACGAGCAGTACTTC. It yields the protein CASSQFLGTTAYEQYF.

This chain joins TRBV6-5 and TRBJ1-5; D remains ambiguous. The ends were cut back, 4 bases at V and 3 bases at J, with 7 bases in the middle. Germline V gene sequence: CDR1 MNHEY, CDR2 SVGAGI. This CDR3 is 13 amino acids long. The CDR3 DNA is TGTGCCAGCAGTTTGCAGGACAATCAGCCCCAGCATTTT. As protein: CASSLQDNQPQHF.

The sample holds one count of this clone. Other DNA variants within this sample encode the same CDR3. The chain combines TRBV18 with TRBJ2-5; perhaps TRBD2 as D (6 bases). CDR3 length: 13 residues. With 1 base removed from V and 4 bases from J, the gap between germline ends came to 7 bases. Germline CDR1 is KGHSH and CDR2 is LQKENI. The CDR3 sequence is CASSPQGGETQYF. In nucleotides, the CDR3 is TGTGCCAGCTCACCACAGGGAGGAGAGACCCAGTACTTC.

The chain couples TRBV5-1 to TRBJ2-3; 11 bases line up with TRBD2. The junction had 5 bases not matched to a gene; V was cut back by 2 bases and J by 3 bases. CDR3 length: 16 amino acids. CDR1 and CDR2 from the germline V gene are SGHRS and YFSETQ. CDR3 in DNA: TGCGCCAGCAGCTTAGTAGCGGGGGGGTGGACAGATACGCAGTATTTT. As protein: CASSLVAGGWTDTQYF.

This clone was counted many times. The same CDR3 can be traced to other DNA sequences in this sample. This chain joins TRBV7-2 and TRBJ1-4; TRBD1 is a possible D gene (6 bases). V lost 2 bases to trimming and J lost 8 bases, with 12 bases between them. The CDR3 has 14 amino acids. Germline V gene lookup returns CDR1 SGHTA and CDR2 FQGNSA. The CDR3 DNA is TGTGCCAGCAGCTTAACGGGGGCTGACGAAAAACTGTTTTTT. This codes for CASSLTGADEKLFF.

The chain is built from TRBV7-8 and TRBJ2-1, with TRBD2 matching 9 bases. This CDR3 spans 15 amino acids. Germline assignment: CDR1 SGHVS and CDR2 FQNEAQ. V was pared by 6 bases and J by 9 bases, with 12 bases of the junction left unmatched. The CDR3 sequence is CASRLEWRGGGEQFF. DNA for the CDR3: TGTGCCAGCAGACTGGAGTGGCGGGGGGGCGGTGAGCAGTTCTTC.

The rearrangement links TRBV19 to TRBJ2-5; 8 bases are a match to TRBD2. V was pared by 5 bases and J by 3 bases, with 5 bases of the junction left unmatched. The CDR3 is 14 residues long. Looked up from germline, CDR1 is LNHDA and CDR2 is SQIVND (reference sequence). CDR3: CASSSWRGEETQYF. The DNA of the CDR3 is TGTGCCAGTAGTTCGTGGCGGGGGGAAGAGACCCAGTACTTC. Based on the CDR3 plus reference TRBV19 and TRBJ2-5, the full variable domain is DGGITQSPKYLFRKEGQNVTLSCEQNLNHDAMYWYRQDPGQGLRLIYYSQIVNDFQKGDIAEGYSVSREKKESFPLTVTSAQKNPTAFYLCASSSWRGEETQYFGPGTRLLVL.

This clone was seen only a few times. The chain is built from TRBV29-1 and TRBJ1-1; D gene uncertain. Trimming removed 5 bases at V and 1 base at J, with 11 bases between. This CDR3 contains 13 residues. Germline loops: CDR1 SQVTM, CDR2 ANQGSEA. The CDR3 loop reads CSVQVQSNTEAFF. CDR3 nucleotide sequence: TGCAGCGTTCAGGTCCAGTCGAACACTGAAGCTTTCTTT.

The gene calls are TRBV5-4 and TRBJ2-7; D may be TRBD1 or TRBD2 (5 bases each). CDR1 is SGHNT and CDR2 is YYREEE in the germline V gene (reference sequence). Trimming cost V 0 bases and J 5 bases, with 9 bases left between them. CDR3 length: 13 residues. CDR3 sequence (DNA): TGTGCCAGCAGCTTGGTTGGGACGGACGAGCAGTACTTC. It codes for CASSLVGTDEQYF.

This sequence joins TRBV7-3 and TRBJ2-6; 12 nucleotides line up with TRBD1. V gave up 4 bases and J gave up 4 bases; unmatched junction bases: 11. Germline loops: CDR1 SGHTA, CDR2 FQGTGA. This CDR3 has 19 residues. DNA for the CDR3: TGTGCCAGCAGCTCATCACCGGGACAGGGGGCTGTGGGGGCCAACGTCCTGACTTTC. This translates into CASSSSPGQGAVGANVLTF.

The V gene is TRBV6-4, the J gene TRBJ2-3; 12 bases agree with TRBD2. The junction had 0 bases not matched to a gene; V was cut back by 4 bases and J by 1 base. Germline-derived CDR1 and CDR2 are MRHNA and SNTAGT. The CDR3 loop spans 15 amino acids. In DNA, the CDR3 is TGTGCCAGCAGTGGACTAGCGGGGGGCACAGATACGCAGTATTTT. Protein: CASSGLAGGTDTQYF.

The CDR3 reads CASSISRIVGTQYF. The DNA of the CDR3 is TGTGCCAGTAGTATTTCGCGGATCGTCGGGACCCAGTACTTC. The chain recombines TRBV19 with TRBJ2-5, with D hard to call. There are 14 residues in the CDR3. Germline V gene lookup returns CDR1 LNHDA and CDR2 SQIVND (reference sequence). V was cut by 3 bases and J by 7 bases, with 15 bases left in between.

The DNA of the CDR3 is TGTGCCTGCCCCGGACCCTCTGGGGCCAACGTCCTGACTTTC. Translated, it gives CACPGPSGANVLTF. The rearrangement uses TRBV30 and TRBJ2-6; no clear D. Germline assignment: CDR1 GTSNPN and CDR2 SVGIG (reference sequence). This CDR3 has 14 residues. V was trimmed by 6 bases and J by 0 bases, leaving 9 bases between them.

In regard to this clone: Distinct nucleotide sequences in the sample also encode this CDR3. The V and J genes are TRBV7-8 and TRBJ2-2; no clear D gene. The germline gives CDR1 SGHVS, CDR2 FQNEAQ. Trimming cost V 1 base and J 1 base, with 4 bases left between them. CDR3 length equals 14 residues. This CDR3 reads CASSLEENTGELFF. Written as DNA, the CDR3 is TGTGCCAGCAGCTTAGAGGAGAACACCGGGGAGCTGTTTTTT.

The rearrangement links TRBV12-3 or TRBV12-4 to TRBJ1-2; TRBD1 matches at 7 bases. This CDR3 has 12 residues. Germline trimming cut 7 bases from V and 7 bases from J; bases unmatched to any gene: 6. The CDR3 loop is CASNTGVRGYTF. The CDR3 DNA follows: TGTGCCAGCAATACAGGGGTTCGTGGCTACACCTTC.

The chain uses TRBV19 and TRBJ2-3; 11 bases agree with TRBD2. Germline CDR1 is LNHDA and CDR2 is SQIVND (reference sequence). The CDR3 spans 16 residues. V shed 4 bases, J shed 5 bases, and the junction held 8 bases outside the gene matches. CDR3 loop: CASSTLTSGGKDTQYF. The CDR3 region has the DNA TGTGCCAGTAGTACCCTAACTAGCGGGGGAAAAGATACGCAGTATTTT. Filled out from reference TRBV19 and TRBJ2-3, the complete variable domain reads DGGITQSPKYLFRKEGQNVTLSCEQNLNHDAMYWYRQDPGQGLRLIYYSQIVNDFQKGDIAEGYSVSREKKESFPLTVTSAQKNPTAFYLCASSTLTSGGKDTQYFGPGTRLTVL.

J is TRBJ2-7 and V is TRBV5-1; D may be TRBD1 or TRBD2 (7 bases each). Trimming removed 3 bases from V and 3 bases from J, with 10 bases in between. Germline CDR1 is SGHRS and CDR2 is YFSETQ. The CDR3 consists of 13 residues. This CDR3 reads CASSSRGGYEQYF. The CDR3 nucleotides are TGCGCCAGCAGCTCCAGGGGGGGCTACGAGCAGTACTTC.

The CDR3 region is CASSLQGAGANVLTF. CDR3 nucleotides: TGTGCCAGTAGTTTACAGGGGGCAGGGGCCAACGTCCTGACTTTC. The chain employs TRBV19 and TRBJ2-6, with 9 bases identical to TRBD1. CDR1 is LNHDA and CDR2 is SQIVND in the germline V gene (reference sequence). V trimming: 5 bases; J trimming: 4 bases; junction bases outside the gene matches: 3. The length of the CDR3 is 15 residues. Variable domain in full (rest from reference TRBV19 and TRBJ2-6): DGGITQSPKYLFRKEGQNVTLSCEQNLNHDAMYWYRQDPGQGLRLIYYSQIVNDFQKGDIAEGYSVSREKKESFPLTVTSAQKNPTAFYLCASSLQGAGANVLTFGAGSRLTVL.

This clone was picked up one time. This CDR3 reads CASSLSSGNTIYF. The CDR3 nucleotides read TGTGCCAGCAGCTTATCCTCTGGAAACACCATATATTTT. The chain has TRBV7-9 and TRBJ1-3; D gene uncertain. Trimming stripped 2 bases from V and 0 bases from J, with 2 bases between. The CDR3 has 13 amino acids. Germline V gene data show CDR1 as SEHNR and CDR2 as FQNEAQ (reference sequence).

The rearrangement joins TRBV19 to TRBJ1-6; the D is unclear. CDR3 length: 14 residues. Trimming stripped 5 bases from V and 16 bases from J, with 21 bases between. Germline CDR1 is LNHDA and CDR2 is SQIVND (reference sequence). CDR3 region: CASSEAGSRSYLHF. CDR3 in DNA: TGTGCCAGTAGTGAGGCAGGCTCCCGATCATATCTCCACTTT.